The 8 T cell receptor beta chains given below trace back to one sample, sequenced in a study of OX40 agonist ivuxolimab in advanced cancers. Measured with immunoSEQ multiplex PCR; TCRdb has only the in-frame clones, and not every one. The sample gives approximately 86,000 clones, around 90% of which show up once; around 1.1% is in the top ten. Sequences were derived from CD4+ or CD8+ T cells sorted from blood, sampled in a trial of the OX40 agonist ivuxolimab. The receptors derive from an adult with an advanced solid tumor such as melanoma, head and neck, liver or kidney cancer.

The rearrangement joins TRBV11-3 to TRBJ2-3; 11 bases are a match to TRBD2. The CDR3 sequence is 15 residues long. V shed 6 bases and J 5 bases; nucleotides not matched to a gene: 7. CDR1 SGHNT and CDR2 YENEEA come from the germline V gene. Here the CDR3 DNA reads TGTGCCAGCAGATATAGCGGGAGGGCCATAGATACGCAGTATTTT. Protein: CASRYSGRAIDTQYF.

This clone was seen a handful of times. The junction departs from germline at one end; a sequencing error may be responsible. The chain combines TRBV2 with TRBJ1-1; D is unresolved. The CDR3 has 12 residues. In germline, CDR1 is SNHLY, CDR2 FYNNEI. The CDR3 nucleotides are TGTGCCAGCCAAAGGCAAGGAGGACTCCCTCTATTT. Translation: CASQRQGGLPLF.

Regarding this clone: Other nucleotide sequences in the sample specify the same CDR3. The chain joins TRBV18 to TRBJ2-5; TRBD2 is a possible D gene (6 bases). CDR1 is KGHSH, CDR2 LQKENI, per germline. V was clipped by 3 bases and J by 4 bases, with 6 bases between them. The length of the CDR3 is 12 residues. CDR3 DNA sequence: TGTGCCAGCTCACCGGGAGGAGAGACCCAGTACTTC. This encodes CASSPGGETQYF.

This clone was seen once. V usage is TRBV5-1 and J usage is TRBJ2-2; 9 bases align to TRBD2. Trimming took 5 bases from V and 7 from J; bases not matched to a gene: 9. The CDR3 has 15 amino acids. CDR1 and CDR2 from the germline V gene are SGHRS and YFSETQ. Here the CDR3 DNA reads TGCGCCAGCAGAGGTCGGGTAGCGGGAGACGGGGAGCTGTTTTTT. Translation gives CASRGRVAGDGELFF.

The V call is TRBV30, the J call TRBJ1-3, with a possible D match to TRBD1 (5 bases). This CDR3 spans 15 amino acids. V lost 6 bases and J lost 0, with 15 bases in between. CDR1 GTSNPN and CDR2 SVGIG come from the germline V gene (reference sequence). CDR3 DNA: TGTGCCTGCCGTGGGGGGTTTCTCTCTGGAAACACCATATATTTT. Protein sequence: CACRGGFLSGNTIYF.

The chain employs TRBV10-3 and TRBJ2-7; 8 bases align to TRBD1. Germline values: CDR1 ENHRY, CDR2 SYGVKD. The CDR3 extends over 14 amino acids. Germline trimming cut 6 bases from V and 2 bases from J; bases unmatched to any gene: 6. CDR3 sequence: CAIRDRVETYEQYF. As DNA, the CDR3 is TGTGCCATCAGGGACAGGGTGGAAACCTACGAGCAGTACTTC.

The V call is TRBV6-5, the J call TRBJ2-2; TRBD2 might be the D (5 bases). V was shortened by 2 bases and J by 3 bases, with 7 bases between the two germline ends. The CDR3 length is 14 residues. Germline V CDR1 and CDR2: MNHEY, SVGAGI. CDR3 DNA: TGTGCCAGCAGTTACCGGCGGGACACCGGGGAGCTGTTTTTT. Translation: CASSYRRDTGELFF.

The sample holds one count of this clone. The V gene is TRBV7-2, the J gene TRBJ2-1; D not certain. The germline gives CDR1 SGHTA, CDR2 FQGNSA. V lost 5 bases and J lost 7, with 12 bases in between. The CDR3 runs 13 residues. The CDR3 reads CASSAPNWNEQFF. The DNA of the CDR3 is TGTGCCAGCAGCGCTCCGAATTGGAATGAGCAGTTCTTC.